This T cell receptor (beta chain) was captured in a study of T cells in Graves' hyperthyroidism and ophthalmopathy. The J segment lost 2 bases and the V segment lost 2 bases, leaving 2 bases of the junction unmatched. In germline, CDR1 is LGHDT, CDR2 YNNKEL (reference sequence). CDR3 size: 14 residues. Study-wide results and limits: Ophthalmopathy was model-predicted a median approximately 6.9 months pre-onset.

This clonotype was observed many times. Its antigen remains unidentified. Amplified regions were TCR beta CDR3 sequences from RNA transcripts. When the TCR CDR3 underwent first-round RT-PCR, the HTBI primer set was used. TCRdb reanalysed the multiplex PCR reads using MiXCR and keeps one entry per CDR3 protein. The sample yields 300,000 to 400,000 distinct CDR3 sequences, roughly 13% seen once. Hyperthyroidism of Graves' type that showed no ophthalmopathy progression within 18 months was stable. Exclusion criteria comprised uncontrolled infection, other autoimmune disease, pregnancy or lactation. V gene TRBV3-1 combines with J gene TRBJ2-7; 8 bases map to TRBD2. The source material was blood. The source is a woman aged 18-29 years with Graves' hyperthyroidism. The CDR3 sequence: CASSQFGRAYEQYF. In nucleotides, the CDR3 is TGTGCCAGCAGCCAATTCGGGAGGGCCTACGAGCAGTACTTC.